This is a list of T cell receptor beta chains from one sample in a study of chemoradiotherapy in HPV16-positive cancers. Profiled with immunoSEQ multiplex PCR; TCRdb holds only in-frame clones, not every one. The data hold about 5,600 clones, with approximately 82% observed a single time. This specimen was tumor tissue, taken from a patient who underwent chemoradiotherapy. All receptors derive from a human donor with HPV-associated anogenital cancer. CDR3s include the opening cysteine and the closing phenylalanine or tryptophan. D genes are given only for firm matches. The size entry is marked missing in some rows and otherwise reads once, few, many or a size class.

j_gene	d_gene	v_gene	abundance	CDR3nt	CDR3aa
TRBJ2-1	.	TRBV4-1	.	TGCGCCAGCAGCCAACCAGCGGCCACCTACAATGAGCAGTTCTTC	CASSQPAATYNEQFF
TRBJ2-7	.	TRBV5-8	.	TGTGCCAGCAGCTTGGGACCTGCCTCCTACGAGCAGTACTTC	CASSLGPASYEQYF
TRBJ1-5	.	TRBV6-6	once	TGTGCCAGCAGTTTCGAAAGCAATCAGCCCCAGCATTTT	CASSFESNQPQHF
TRBJ2-7	TRBD1	TRBV7-9	once	TGTGCCAGCAGCGCGGACAGGGTCGCCTACGAGCAGTACTTC	CASSADRVAYEQYF
TRBJ2-7	.	TRBV29-1	.	TGCAGCGTTGAAGACCGACGCTCCTACGAGCAGTACTTC	CSVEDRRSYEQYF
TRBJ2-2	.	TRBV7-3	.	TGTGCCAGCAGCCAACAACGGCTAGGTACCGGGGAGCTGTTTTTT	CASSQQRLGTGELFF
TRBJ1-4	.	TRBV2	once	TGTGCCAGCAAACAGGGTCTCACTAATGAAAAACTGTTTTTT	CASKQGLTNEKLFF
TRBJ2-3	.	TRBV19	.	TGTGCCAGCCGCCTAGGAACGGATGGCGCAGATACGCAGTATTTT	CASRLGTDGADTQYF
TRBJ2-1	.	TRBV25-1	once	TGTGCCAGCAGTAAACAGGGATGGGGAGAGCAGTTCTTC	CASSKQGWGEQFF
TRBJ1-6	.	TRBV5-4	.	TGTGCCAGCAGCTTGGAAGGGGGTAATAATTCACCCCTCCACTTT	CASSLEGGNNSPLHF
TRBJ1-1	.	TRBV4-3	.	TGCGCCAGCACCCCGCAGGCCGTTGTTAGCACTGAAGCTTTCTTT	CASTPQAVVSTEAFF
TRBJ1-5	.	TRBV25-1	.	TGTGCCAGCAGTCCGGGGCACAATCAGCCCCAGCATTTT	CASSPGHNQPQHF
TRBJ1-5	.	TRBV6-1	.	TGTGCCAGCAGTGACGGTTACAGGAATCAGCCCCAGCATTTT	CASSDGYRNQPQHF
TRBJ2-1	.	TRBV6-4	.	TGTGCCAGCAGTGACTTTTCCAGGGGTACTGAGCAGTTCTTC	CASSDFSRGTEQFF
TRBJ1-2	TRBD1	TRBV2	.	TGTGCCAGCAGCGGACAGGGACGCGCCTATGGCTACACCTTC	CASSGQGRAYGYTF
TRBJ2-7	TRBD2	TRBV5-4	.	TGTGCCACCCACATCGGGGGGTGGGGAGGGGCCTACGAGCAGTACTTC	CATHIGGWGGAYEQYF
TRBJ1-1	.	TRBV15	.	TGTGCCACGGCCGGGGACATGAACACTGAAGCTTTCTTT	CATAGDMNTEAFF
TRBJ1-4	TRBD1	TRBV5-4	.	TGTGCCAGCAGCCAGGACAGGGGCGATGGAAAACTGTTTTTT	CASSQDRGDGKLFF
TRBJ1-1	TRBD1	TRBV11-1	.	TGTGCCAGCAGCCGCCGACAGGGACACACTGAAGCTTTCTTT	CASSRRQGHTEAFF
TRBJ2-3	.	TRBV4-3	.	TGCGCCAGCAGCCTAAGCCCAATCTGGGGTACGCAGTATTTT	CASSLSPIWGTQYF
TRBJ2-1	TRBD2	TRBV5-4	.	TGTGCCAGCAGCTATGGGCCTCCGGGACTAGCATCCAATGAGCAGTTCTTC	CASSYGPPGLASNEQFF
TRBJ1-6	TRBD1	TRBV7-9	few	TGTGCCAGCAGCTGGGGACAGGGTTTCTATAATTCACCCCTCCACTTT	CASSWGQGFYNSPLHF
TRBJ1-2	.	TRBV18	.	TGTGCCAGCTCTGGCGGGACGGATTATGGCTACACCTTC	CASSGGTDYGYTF
TRBJ2-5	.	TRBV18	.	TGTGCCAGCTCAGTATGGGGACAGACCCAGTACTTC	CASSVWGQTQYF
TRBJ2-5	TRBD1	TRBV7-2	.	TGTGCCAGCAGCCCGGGGACAGGAGTAAGGGGGACCCAGTACTTC	CASSPGTGVRGTQYF
TRBJ1-1	.	TRBV10-3	.	TGTGCCATCAGTTATAGGCCCCTAGAGAACACTGAAGCTTTCTTT	CAISYRPLENTEAFF
TRBJ2-3	TRBD2	TRBV7-3	.	TGTGCCAGCAGCTCGGGGGGATCAGATACGCAGTATTTT	CASSSGGSDTQYF
TRBJ2-5	.	TRBV7-2	once	TGTGCCAGCGCGACGGGGTGGGGCCAAGAGACCCAGTACTTC	CASATGWGQETQYF
TRBJ1-1	.	TRBV18	.	TGTGCCAGCTCAGCTGACGGAGGGGCGGGCACTGAAGCTTTCTTT	CASSADGGAGTEAFF
TRBJ2-3	.	TRBV6-1	.	TGTGCCAGCAGTGCCCGGGACGGCACAGATACGCAGTATTTT	CASSARDGTDTQYF
TRBJ1-2	.	TRBV7-2	.	TGTGCCAGCAGCTTTAAAGGACAGTCCTATGGCTACACCTTC	CASSFKGQSYGYTF
TRBJ1-5	.	TRBV2	.	TGTGCCAGCAGTGAGGAATCGACACGTCAGCCCCAGCATTTT	CASSEESTRQPQHF
TRBJ1-2	TRBD1	TRBV2	.	TGTGCCAGCAGGGGACAGGGTTATAACTATGGCTACACCTTC	CASRGQGYNYGYTF
TRBJ1-2	TRBD1	TRBV6-1	.	TGTGCCAGCAGTGTCAGGACAGGGGTTTTCGACCCTAACTATGGCTACACCTTC	CASSVRTGVFDPNYGYTF
TRBJ1-1	.	TRBV10-3	.	TGTGCCATCAGTGAGTCGGAGGGTGGCACTGAAGCTTTCTTT	CAISESEGGTEAFF
TRBJ2-6	.	TRBV19	.	TGTGCCAGTAGCTTCTCTGGGGCCAACGTCCTGACTTTC	CASSFSGANVLTF
TRBJ1-2	.	TRBV7-9	.	TGTGCCAGCAGCCCAGACGGCTTCTATGGCTACACCTTC	CASSPDGFYGYTF
TRBJ1-5	.	TRBV2	.	TGTGCCAGCAGCAGTAGGGGGAATCAGCCCCAGCATTTT	CASSSRGNQPQHF
TRBJ2-3	TRBD2	TRBV5-1	.	TGCGCCAGCGGGACTAGCGGGGGGAGCACAGATACGCAGTATTTT	CASGTSGGSTDTQYF
TRBJ2-1	TRBD2	TRBV2	.	TGTGCCAGCAGTGTGACTAGCCGGAATGAGCAGTTCTTC	CASSVTSRNEQFF
TRBJ1-3	.	TRBV5-1	.	TGCGCCAGCAGCTTACAGGGAACGGCTGGAAACACCATATATTTT	CASSLQGTAGNTIYF
TRBJ1-1	TRBD1	TRBV5-6	.	TGTGCCAGCAGCCCCCGGCCCTCCTGGACAGGGCGGCGGACTGAAGCTTTCTTT	CASSPRPSWTGRRTEAFF
TRBJ1-2	.	TRBV10-3	.	TGTGCCATCAGTGCCTTCGGACCCTCTAACTATGGCTACACCTTC	CAISAFGPSNYGYTF
TRBJ1-6	.	TRBV6-1	.	TGTGCCAGCAGTGATTTGGGGCAGGTCGTCTCACCCCTCCACTTT	CASSDLGQVVSPLHF
TRBJ1-2	.	TRBV6-1	.	TGTGCCAGCAGTGACAGGCCCCGTGGCTATGGCTACACCTTC	CASSDRPRGYGYTF
TRBJ2-3	TRBD2	TRBV6-1	.	TGTGCCAGCAGTGAACCTCTTCTAGCGGGCGTCACAGATACGCAGTATTTT	CASSEPLLAGVTDTQYF
TRBJ2-5	.	TRBV7-2	.	TGTGCCAGCAGCCCCGAGGGGGGCGGAAAGACCCAGTACTTC	CASSPEGGGKTQYF
TRBJ2-3	TRBD1	TRBV7-9	.	TGTGCCAGCAGCATTGGGACAGGGACCGATACGCAGTATTTT	CASSIGTGTDTQYF
TRBJ1-1	.	TRBV7-3	.	TGTGCCAGCAGCCCCGGGACGGCGAACACTGAAGCTTTCTTT	CASSPGTANTEAFF
TRBJ2-7	TRBD1	TRBV7-7	.	TGTGCTAGCAGCTTCCGGGACAGGGGCCTCTCCTACGAGCAGTACTTC	CASSFRDRGLSYEQYF
TRBJ1-5	.	TRBV18	medium-sized	TGTGCCAGCTCACCGGACCCGGGACAGCCCCAGCATTTT	CASSPDPGQPQHF
TRBJ2-2	.	TRBV6-1	few	TGTGCCAGCAGCCCGTGGGTCGAAGACACCGGGGAGCTGTTTTTT	CASSPWVEDTGELFF
TRBJ2-5	.	TRBV7-3	.	TGTGCCAGCAGCCCCGTTGGTGGAGAGACCCAGTACTTC	CASSPVGGETQYF
TRBJ1-1	TRBD1	TRBV6-5	.	TGTGCCAGCAGTAAACAGGGGGTGACTGAAGCTTTCTTT	CASSKQGVTEAFF
TRBJ1-1	.	TRBV5-1	once	TGCGCCAGCAGCTGGTCGGGAATGAACACTGAAGCTTTCTTT	CASSWSGMNTEAFF
TRBJ2-1	TRBD2	TRBV29-1	.	TGCAGCGTTGGGGGATCTACTAGCGTTAATGAGCAGTTCTTC	CSVGGSTSVNEQFF
TRBJ2-1	TRBD2	TRBV2	.	TGTGCCAGCAGAATGGGACTAGCGGGGGATGAGCAGTTCTTC	CASRMGLAGDEQFF
TRBJ1-1	.	TRBV5-1	once	TGCGCCAGCAGCCTCAATAGTCTGAACACTGAAGCTTTCTTT	CASSLNSLNTEAFF